Listed below are T cell receptor beta chains from one sample, sequenced in a study of cytomegalovirus exposure and HLA in healthy donors. Produced via immunoSEQ multiplex PCR; TCRdb's table is partial and in-frame only. The sample shows fewer than 200,000 clones, approximately 78% of them seen only once. Sequenced: PBMCs. The receptors derive from a woman in her late teens or twenties in good health and CMV-seronegative. Each CDR3 is given with its conserved first and last residue. The order of the fields is V gene, clone size, D gene, J gene, CDR3 protein, CDR3 DNA. D genes are given only for firm matches. Not all rows give a size; the values are once, few, many and, for expanded clones, a class.

v_call: TRBV6-5; clone_size: NA; d_call: NA; j_call: TRBJ2-7; cdr3_aa: CASSIRGRVGEQYF; cdr3_nt: TGTGCCAGCAGTATAAGGGGAAGGGTGGGCGAGCAGTACTTC
v_call: TRBV28; clone_size: NA; d_call: TRBD1; j_call: TRBJ1-5; cdr3_aa: CASRNQGAVNQPQHF; cdr3_nt: TGTGCCAGCAGGAATCAGGGGGCAGTCAATCAGCCCCAGCATTTT
v_call: TRBV10-3; clone_size: NA; d_call: NA; j_call: TRBJ1-2; cdr3_aa: CAIMGRGLGYTF; cdr3_nt: TGTGCCATCATGGGTAGGGGCCTTGGCTACACCTTC
v_call: TRBV6-5; clone_size: NA; d_call: TRBD1; j_call: TRBJ2-7; cdr3_aa: CASTSPGQYYEQYF; cdr3_nt: TGTGCCAGCACCTCTCCGGGACAGTACTACGAGCAGTACTTC
v_call: TRBV18; clone_size: NA; d_call: NA; j_call: TRBJ2-2; cdr3_aa: CASSPRDLANTGELFF; cdr3_nt: TGTGCCAGCTCACCAAGGGACTTAGCAAACACCGGGGAGCTGTTTTTT
v_call: TRBV5-4; clone_size: NA; d_call: TRBD2; j_call: TRBJ2-5; cdr3_aa: CASSLSRREGAQYF; cdr3_nt: TGTGCCAGCAGCTTGTCGAGGCGGGAGGGGGCCCAGTACTTC
v_call: TRBV19; clone_size: NA; d_call: TRBD2; j_call: TRBJ2-7; cdr3_aa: CATRGLAGNSYEQYF; cdr3_nt: TGTGCCACCCGCGGACTAGCGGGAAACTCCTACGAGCAGTACTTC
v_call: TRBV28; clone_size: NA; d_call: TRBD2; j_call: TRBJ2-7; cdr3_aa: CASSSPSGSRYEQYF; cdr3_nt: TGTGCCAGCAGTTCCCCGAGCGGGAGCAGGTACGAGCAGTACTTC
v_call: TRBV23-1; clone_size: once; d_call: TRBD1; j_call: TRBJ2-7; cdr3_aa: CASRDRVNYEQYF; cdr3_nt: TGCGCCAGCCGGGACAGGGTTAACTACGAGCAGTACTTC
v_call: TRBV19; clone_size: few; d_call: NA; j_call: TRBJ2-1; cdr3_aa: CASSIEIRTYNEQFF; cdr3_nt: TGTGCCAGTAGTATCGAGATCAGGACCTACAATGAGCAGTTCTTC
v_call: TRBV7-9; clone_size: NA; d_call: NA; j_call: TRBJ2-2; cdr3_aa: CASSLVSGLTGELFF; cdr3_nt: TGTGCCAGCAGCTTAGTTTCCGGTTTAACCGGGGAGCTGTTTTTT
v_call: TRBV4-3; clone_size: many; d_call: NA; j_call: TRBJ2-6; cdr3_aa: CASSQVGGASGANVLTF; cdr3_nt: TGCGCCAGCAGCCAAGTAGGGGGGGCTTCTGGGGCCAACGTCCTGACTTTC
v_call: TRBV15; clone_size: NA; d_call: TRBD2; j_call: TRBJ2-7; cdr3_aa: CATSAETSGRAHEQYF; cdr3_nt: TGTGCCACCAGCGCCGAGACTAGCGGGAGGGCCCACGAGCAGTACTTC
v_call: TRBV28; clone_size: NA; d_call: NA; j_call: TRBJ1-4; cdr3_aa: CASSFYRSNEKLFF; cdr3_nt: TGTGCCAGCAGTTTCTATAGGAGTAATGAAAAACTGTTTTTT
v_call: TRBV7-2; clone_size: NA; d_call: TRBD1; j_call: TRBJ2-7; cdr3_aa: CASSPDRGLFYEQYF; cdr3_nt: TGTGCCAGCAGCCCTGACAGGGGGTTGTTCTACGAGCAGTACTTC
v_call: TRBV4-3; clone_size: NA; d_call: TRBD2; j_call: TRBJ2-7; cdr3_aa: CASSPALAGDYGQYF; cdr3_nt: TGCGCCAGCAGCCCTGCACTAGCGGGGGATTACGGGCAGTACTTC
v_call: TRBV5-4; clone_size: NA; d_call: TRBD2; j_call: TRBJ2-3; cdr3_aa: CASSTQREGRADTQYF; cdr3_nt: TGTGCCAGCAGCACCCAGCGGGAGGGGAGAGCAGATACGCAGTATTTT
v_call: TRBV28; clone_size: NA; d_call: NA; j_call: TRBJ1-1; cdr3_aa: CASSWAMNTEAFF; cdr3_nt: TGTGCCAGCAGTTGGGCCATGAACACTGAAGCTTTCTTT
v_call: TRBV7-9; clone_size: few; d_call: NA; j_call: TRBJ1-2; cdr3_aa: CASSSGLGARDYGYTF; cdr3_nt: TGTGCCAGCAGCTCCGGGTTGGGGGCGCGAGATTATGGCTACACCTTC
v_call: TRBV2; clone_size: NA; d_call: NA; j_call: TRBJ2-7; cdr3_aa: CASSGYSQGASDYEQYF; cdr3_nt: TGTGCCAGCAGTGGATATAGTCAGGGCGCCTCCGATTACGAGCAGTACTTC
v_call: TRBV6-4; clone_size: NA; d_call: NA; j_call: TRBJ1-5; cdr3_aa: CASSDEVGGQPQHF; cdr3_nt: TGTGCCAGCAGTGATGAGGTAGGGGGTCAGCCCCAGCATTTT
v_call: TRBV5-1; clone_size: NA; d_call: NA; j_call: TRBJ2-3; cdr3_aa: CASSSPPGQGTDTQYF; cdr3_nt: TGCGCCAGCAGTTCTCCGCCGGGACAAGGCACAGATACGCAGTATTTT
v_call: TRBV7-2; clone_size: NA; d_call: TRBD1; j_call: TRBJ1-2; cdr3_aa: CASSFNPSTGAYGYTF; cdr3_nt: TGTGCCAGCAGCTTTAACCCCTCGACAGGGGCCTATGGCTACACCTTC
v_call: TRBV2; clone_size: NA; d_call: NA; j_call: TRBJ1-1; cdr3_aa: CASSIRPGGNTEAFF; cdr3_nt: TGTGCCAGCTCAATACGACCCGGGGGAAACACTGAAGCTTTCTTT
v_call: TRBV13; clone_size: NA; d_call: NA; j_call: TRBJ2-2; cdr3_aa: CASSTASVLARERVGELFF; cdr3_nt: TGTGCCAGCAGCACCGCCTCCGTTCTAGCGAGGGAGCGGGTCGGGGAGCTGTTTTTT
v_call: TRBV28; clone_size: NA; d_call: TRBD2; j_call: TRBJ2-7; cdr3_aa: CASSFRTSGSFLEQYF; cdr3_nt: TGTGCCAGCAGTTTCCGGACTAGCGGGAGTTTTTTAGAGCAGTACTTC
v_call: TRBV9; clone_size: NA; d_call: NA; j_call: TRBJ2-3; cdr3_aa: CASSGATGSAFLDTQYF; cdr3_nt: TGTGCCAGCAGCGGGGCGACAGGTTCGGCTTTTTTAGATACGCAGTATTTT
v_call: TRBV27; clone_size: few; d_call: TRBD2; j_call: TRBJ2-7; cdr3_aa: CASSKPLAGVDEQYF; cdr3_nt: TGTGCCAGCAGTAAACCTCTCGCGGGAGTGGACGAGCAGTACTTC
v_call: TRBV28; clone_size: NA; d_call: NA; j_call: TRBJ1-3; cdr3_aa: CATRTTGNTIYF; cdr3_nt: TGTGCCACCCGGACAACTGGAAACACCATATATTTT